This T cell receptor (beta chain) was observed in a study of early T cells in non-severe SARS-CoV-2 infection. In the study overall: It was bulk RNA from unsorted whole blood that was sequenced, and the chains were unpaired.

By frequency in the sample, this clonotype is medium-sized (0.01 to 0.1%). Antigen: not known. Overall study results and limits: Using VDJdb, the matching emphasized anti-spike CD8 responses while missing private and CD4 specificities.

CDR1 DFQATT and CDR2 SNEGSKA come from the germline V gene (reference sequence). Trimming stripped 2 bases from V and 0 bases from J, with 11 bases between. The CDR3 sequence is 15 residues long. Individual cDNA molecules received unique molecular identifiers. TCRdb analysed the 5' RACE reads with MiXCR anew, one entry per CDR3 protein. Counted here are 50,000 to 60,000 distinct CDR3 sequences, more than 9% occurring once; the ten biggest clones make up approximately 10%. The receptor was isolated from an adult who was a healthcare worker with PCR-confirmed SARS-CoV-2 infection or an uninfected control (not recorded which). The material sequenced was whole blood. This sequence joins TRBV20-1 and TRBJ1-3; possibly TRBD1 for D (6 bases). The CDR3 loop reads CSARPQGISGNTIYF. CDR3 nucleotides: TGCAGTGCTAGACCCCAGGGGATCTCTGGAAACACCATATATTTT.